These 26 T cell receptor beta chains share one sample of origin, sequenced in a study of blood T cell repertoires in COVID-19 (dated by TCRdb to the early 2020s). Library method: the immunoSEQ multiplex PCR assay. TCRdb's version of the immuneACCESS table is confined to in-frame rearrangements and falls short of the full clone set. An unresolved V gene accounts for under half of the shortfall where checked; the remainder is of unknown origin. The sample has about 120,000 clones on record, roughly 89% of them singletons. Clones ranked in the top ten supply about 4% of the sample. Sample: peripheral blood. The receptors stem from a woman aged 55 to 70 with COVID-19, enrolled during active disease.

The chain is built from TRBV27 and TRBJ1-2, with 10 nucleotides matching TRBD1. Germline V lookup: CDR1 MNHEY, CDR2 SMNVEV (reference sequence). This CDR3 comprises 15 residues. The ends lost 7 bases at V and 3 bases at J; junction bases unmatched: 8. The CDR3, as DNA: TGTGCCAGCACTTCTCGGGGGACAGGGGACTATGGCTACACCTTC. Amino acid sequence: CASTSRGTGDYGYTF.

The chain recombines TRBV19 with TRBJ2-7; 7 nucleotides align to TRBD1. Losses at the gene ends were 4 bases for V and 3 bases for J; bases not matched to a gene: 9. CDR1 LNHDA and CDR2 SQIVND come from the germline V gene (reference sequence). The CDR3 is 15 amino acids. The CDR3 DNA is TGTGCCAGTAGTACTCGACAGGGTCAGGACTACGAGCAGTACTTC. Its translation is CASSTRQGQDYEQYF.

This sequence joins TRBV7-2 and TRBJ2-5, with a weak D call TRBD1 (6 bases). Germline CDR1 and CDR2: SGHTA and FQGNSA. This CDR3 comprises 11 residues. V was cut by 5 bases and J by 5 bases, with 6 bases left in between. The CDR3: CASSTGETQYF. The CDR3 DNA is TGTGCCAGCAGCACAGGGGAGACCCAGTACTTC.

This clone was seen more than once but under ten times. V gene TRBV7-9 combines with J gene TRBJ1-2, with a weak D call TRBD1 (5 bases). The CDR3 has 13 residues. The germline V gene has CDR1 SEHNR and CDR2 FQNEAQ (reference sequence). Trimming left V 4 bases short and J 4 bases short, with 10 bases between. CDR3 protein: CASSSDSPYGYTF. The DNA of the CDR3 is TGTGCCAGCAGCTCTGACAGCCCCTATGGCTACACCTTC.

This clone occurred once. The chain links TRBV4-3 to TRBJ1-2; 8 positions match TRBD1. Trimming at V came to 3 bases and at J to 8 bases, leaving 11 bases not matched to a gene. Germline V gives CDR1 LGHNA, CDR2 YSLEER. The length of the CDR3 is 15 residues. CDR3 region: CASSHPGQGAEGYTF. The CDR3, as DNA: TGCGCCAGCAGCCACCCCGGGCAGGGGGCGGAAGGCTACACCTTC.

The chain couples TRBV5-1 to TRBJ1-6, with 8 bases aligning to TRBD1. Per germline, CDR1 SGHRS and CDR2 YFSETQ. The CDR3 runs to 18 residues. V was clipped by 2 bases and J by 5 bases; unmatched bases: 12. CDR3 loop: CASSLANSYRGDNSPLHF. For the CDR3, the DNA is TGCGCCAGCAGCTTAGCCAATTCCTACAGGGGGGATAATTCACCCCTCCACTTT.

Only one count was recorded for this clone. The chain is built from TRBV6-5 and TRBJ2-3, with 8 bases identical to TRBD1. Germline CDR1 is MNHEY and CDR2 is SVGAGI. V trimming: 5 bases; J trimming: 8 bases; junction bases outside the gene matches: 6. The CDR3 length is 13 residues. CDR3 DNA sequence: TGTGCCAGCAGTCTGACAGGGGAGGTTACGCAGTATTTT. Amino acids: CASSLTGEVTQYF.

This clone showed up just once. V is TRBV7-3 and J is TRBJ2-5; 11 nucleotides line up with TRBD1. With V trimmed by 5 bases and J by 3 bases, 14 bases remained unmatched. CDR3 length: 18 amino acids. Germline CDR1 and CDR2: SGHTA and FQGTGA. CDR3 in amino acids: CASSPHLDRGRSEETQYF. The CDR3 DNA reads TGTGCCAGCAGCCCTCACCTGGACAGGGGGCGCTCGGAAGAGACCCAGTACTTC. Drawing the rest from reference TRBV7-3 and TRBJ2-5, the complete variable domain is GAGVSQTPSNKVTEKGKYVELRCDPISGHTALYWYRQSLGQGPEFLIYFQGTGAADDSGLPNDRFFAVRPEGSVSTLKIQRTERGDSAVYLCASSPHLDRGRSEETQYFGPGTRLLVL.

This clone was seen only once. The chain employs TRBV4-1 and TRBJ2-2; tentative D call: TRBD1 (6 bases). CDR1 is MGHRA and CDR2 is YSYEKL in the germline V gene. The V end was cut by 0 bases, the J end by 2 bases, with 16 bases between. There are 18 residues in the CDR3. The CDR3 sequence is CASSQDGYGQKNTGELFF. CDR3 in DNA: TGCGCCAGCAGCCAAGATGGTTATGGACAGAAAAACACCGGGGAGCTGTTTTTT.

The chain uses TRBV11-2 and TRBJ1-1; the D gene is possibly TRBD1 (5 bases). The CDR3 loop spans 15 amino acids. The germline CDR1 and CDR2 sequences are SGHAT and FQNNGV. Trimming left V 6 bases short and J 0 bases short, with 14 bases between. The CDR3 sequence is CASSLGGEVNTEAFF. The CDR3 DNA is TGTGCCAGCAGTTTGGGAGGGGAAGTGAACACTGAAGCTTTCTTT. Looking up the rest from reference TRBV11-2 and TRBJ1-1 gives the full variable domain: EAGVAQSPRYKIIEKRQSVAFWCNPISGHATLYWYQQILGQGPKLLIQFQNNGVVDDSQLPKDRFSAERLKGVDSTLKIQPAKLEDSAVYLCASSLGGEVNTEAFFGQGTRLTVV.

V and J are TRBV9 and TRBJ1-2; 7 bases are shared with TRBD1. V lost 4 bases and J lost 6; bases outside the gene matches: 15. The CDR3 contains 16 residues. Per the germline V gene, CDR1 is SGDLS and CDR2 is YYNGEE. The CDR3 DNA reads TGTGCCAGCAGCCCACCCGAATTTGGACAGGTGGATGGCTACACCTTC. Protein: CASSPPEFGQVDGYTF. Complete variable domain (other parts from reference TRBV9 and TRBJ1-2): DSGVTQTPKHLITATGQRVTLRCSPRSGDLSVYWYQQSLDQGLQFLIQYYNGEERAKGNILERFSAQQFPDLHSELNLSSLELGDSALYFCASSPPEFGQVDGYTFGSGTRLTVV.

A few counts support this clone. The chain joins TRBV5-8 to TRBJ1-5; possible D gene TRBD1, 5 bases. V gave up 10 bases and J gave up 5 bases, with 22 bases separating them. The CDR3 sequence is 15 residues long. From germline, CDR1 is SGHTS and CDR2 YDEGEE. CDR3 DNA: TGTGCCGGCCAGTTAGGGGTTGGGGCCGATCAGCCCCAGCATTTT. It specifies CAGQLGVGADQPQHF.

The V and J genes are TRBV3-1 (or the pseudogene TRBV3-2) and TRBJ2-7; unclear D gene. CDR1 and CDR2 (germline): LGHDT, YNNKEL (reference sequence). The CDR3 sequence is 15 residues long. Trimming pared 2 bases from V and 0 bases from J, leaving 11 bases between. The CDR3 nucleotides read TGTGCCAGCAGCCAAACCTGGTCCGGCTCCTACGAGCAGTACTTC. Protein: CASSQTWSGSYEQYF.

This clone has only a few counts. The genes are TRBV19 and TRBJ1-1; D unclear. The CDR3 is made up of 15 amino acids. V lost 2 bases and J lost 3, with 13 bases in between. The germline V gene encodes CDR1 LNHDA and CDR2 SQIVND (reference sequence). The CDR3 DNA sequence: TGTGCCAGTAGTATATGGGGTCAGGAGGACACTGAAGCTTTCTTT. This codes for CASSIWGQEDTEAFF.

The chain links TRBV9 to TRBJ1-2, with D possibly TRBD1 on 6 matching bases. CDR1 SGDLS and CDR2 YYNGEE come from the germline V gene. This CDR3 is built from 13 residues. Trimming removed 4 bases from V and 4 bases from J, with 11 bases in between. The CDR3 sequence is CASSRDRSYGYTF. The CDR3 nucleotides read TGTGCCAGCAGCAGAGACAGGAGCTATGGCTACACCTTC.

The chain is built from TRBV11-3 and TRBJ2-3; possibly TRBD2 for D (7 bases). Per the germline V gene, CDR1 is SGHNT and CDR2 is YENEEA. Trimming removed 3 bases at V and 8 bases at J, with 21 bases between. The CDR3 is 16 residues long. CDR3 residues: CASSFHKGGVFGTQYF. CDR3 nucleotides: TGTGCCAGCAGCTTTCATAAGGGGGGGGTATTCGGTACGCAGTATTTT.

This chain connects TRBV5-4 to TRBJ1-1; weak D call: TRBD1 (6 bases). The CDR3 covers 16 residues. The germline V and J ends were trimmed by 3 bases and 1 base, with 16 bases remaining between them. Germline-derived CDR1 and CDR2 are SGHNT and YYREEE (reference sequence). The DNA for the CDR3 is TGTGCCAGCAGCTGGATGACAGGCGTAGGGAACACTGAAGCTTTCTTT. It encodes CASSWMTGVGNTEAFF.

The genes are TRBV7-9 and TRBJ2-2; the D gene is possibly TRBD2 (5 bases). V was pared by 5 bases and J by 5 bases, with 21 bases between. This CDR3 region has 17 residues. CDR1 and CDR2 from the germline V gene are SEHNR and FQNEAQ (reference sequence). The CDR3 DNA reads TGTGCCAGCAGCCCCGAAAATGCCGGGGATGGGACCGGGGAGCTGTTTTTT. This codes for CASSPENAGDGTGELFF. The full variable domain, with the rest looked up from reference TRBV7-9 and TRBJ2-2, is DTGVSQNPRHKITKRGQNVTFRCDPISEHNRLYWYRQTLGQGPEFLTYFQNEAQLEKSRLLSDRFSAERPKGSFSTLEIQRTEQGDSAMYLCASSPENAGDGTGELFFGEGSRLTVL.

The gene calls are TRBV11-3 and TRBJ2-1; 10 nucleotides line up with TRBD1. The V gene end was trimmed by 5 bases and the J gene end by 9 bases; junction bases not matched to a gene: 13. CDR1 and CDR2 from the germline V gene are SGHNT and YENEEA. The CDR3 spans 16 residues. The CDR3 protein is CASSTSWTGGGGEQFF. CDR3 DNA sequence: TGTGCCAGCAGCACCTCATGGACAGGGGGAGGGGGTGAGCAGTTCTTC.

The chain joins TRBV5-8 to TRBJ2-5; 11 positions match TRBD2. The CDR3 has 15 amino acids. V was clipped by 3 bases and J by 0 bases; unmatched bases: 1. The V gene's germline CDR1 is SGHTS and CDR2 YDEGEE. The CDR3 DNA reads as TGTGCCAGCAGCTCGGGACTAGCGGACCAAGAGACCCAGTACTTC. Amino acid sequence: CASSSGLADQETQYF.

This rearrangement joins TRBV11-2 to TRBJ1-2; D is unresolved. Trimming left V 1 base short and J 4 bases short, with 4 bases between. Germline loops: CDR1 SGHAT, CDR2 FQNNGV. The CDR3 extends over 12 amino acids. CDR3 sequence (DNA): TGTGCCAGCAGCTTAGCTGTCTATGGCTACACCTTC. It codes for CASSLAVYGYTF.

The V gene is TRBV29-1, the J gene TRBJ1-5; 9 nucleotides align to TRBD1. Germline lookup yields CDR1 SQVTM and CDR2 ANQGSEA. The CDR3 is made up of 14 amino acids. The V and J ends lost 5 bases and 6 bases, in that order; junction bases with no gene match: 8. CDR3 amino acids: CSVRTGAGSQPQHF. The DNA for the CDR3 is TGCAGCGTTAGGACAGGGGCGGGGAGTCAGCCCCAGCATTTT.

V and J are TRBV20-1 and TRBJ1-2; TRBD1 agrees at 7 bases. This CDR3 contains 11 residues. CDR1 is DFQATT, CDR2 SNEGSKA, per germline (reference sequence). CDR3 DNA sequence: TGCAGGCCGACAGGGACTTATGGCTACACCTTC. Protein product: CRPTGTYGYTF.

The rearrangement links TRBV7-8 to TRBJ2-7; D unclear. The CDR3 spans 12 residues. CDR1 and CDR2 from the germline V gene are SGHVS and FQNEAQ. The V and J ends lost 6 bases and 5 bases respectively, with 11 bases between them. The CDR3, as DNA: TGTGCCAGCAGTGACGCCCTAGACGAGCAGTACTTC. Protein sequence: CASSDALDEQYF.

This clone occurred once. The chain carries TRBV7-9 and TRBJ1-4, with D possibly TRBD1 on 6 matching bases. V lost 3 bases, J lost 4 bases, and 12 bases lay in between. This CDR3 region has 15 residues. Per germline, CDR1 SEHNR and CDR2 FQNEAQ (reference sequence). The CDR3 region is CASSFGAGDNEKLFF. DNA for the CDR3: TGTGCCAGCAGCTTCGGGGCAGGGGATAATGAAAAACTGTTTTTT. Full variable domain (remainder filled in from reference TRBV7-9 and TRBJ1-4): DTGVSQNPRHKITKRGQNVTFRCDPISEHNRLYWYRQTLGQGPEFLTYFQNEAQLEKSRLLSDRFSAERPKGSFSTLEIQRTEQGDSAMYLCASSFGAGDNEKLFFGSGTQLSVL.

The chain has TRBV3-1 (or the pseudogene TRBV3-2) and TRBJ2-2; tentatively, D is TRBD1 (6 bases). The germline CDR1 and CDR2 sequences are LGHDT and YNNKEL (reference sequence). Trimming left V 3 bases short and J 6 bases short, with 11 bases between. The CDR3 covers 14 residues. The CDR3 coding sequence is TGTGCCAGCAGCCACCCGGACAGCTCCGGGGAGCTGTTTTTT. It encodes CASSHPDSSGELFF.